This passage covers 10 T cell receptor beta chains from one sample sequenced in a study of cytomegalovirus exposure and HLA in healthy donors. Amplification used 60 Vbeta primers and 13 Jbeta primers. Using immunoSEQ multiplex PCR, the repertoire was profiled, and TCRdb retains in-frame clones only, with some absent. The sample shows approximately 200,000 clones, 79% of them seen only once. Sequencing was carried out using PBMCs. Receptor source: a woman aged 18-30 years in good health and CMV-seronegative.

The genes are TRBV5-1 and TRBJ2-7; the match to TRBD1 covers 9 bases. The CDR3 is made up of 15 amino acids. Losses at the gene ends were 0 bases for V and 7 bases for J; bases not matched to a gene: 8. Per the germline V gene, CDR1 is SGHRS and CDR2 is YFSETQ. CDR3 region: CASSLVSQGAREQYF. Here the CDR3 DNA reads TGCGCCAGCAGCTTGGTCTCACAGGGGGCGAGGGAGCAGTACTTC.

This clone was seen a single time. CDR3 in amino acids: CASSAGLAGAPYEQYF. Here the CDR3 DNA reads TGTGCCAGCAGCGCGGGACTAGCGGGAGCCCCCTACGAGCAGTACTTC. The chain combines TRBV5-6 with TRBJ2-7; 14 bases line up with TRBD2. V gave up 4 bases and J gave up 2 bases; unmatched junction bases: 5. CDR1 is SGHDT and CDR2 is YYEEEE in the germline V gene. This CDR3 spans 16 amino acids.

This chain joins TRBV11-3 and TRBJ2-3; a weak D match, TRBD1 (6 bases). Trimming cost V 4 bases and J 1 base, with 9 bases left between them. Germline CDR1 and CDR2: SGHNT and YENEEA. CDR3 length equals 14 residues. The CDR3 nucleotides are TGTGCCAGCAGCTATGGGGGCGGCACAGATACGCAGTATTTT. This codes for CASSYGGGTDTQYF.

V is TRBV28 and J is TRBJ1-4; possible D gene TRBD1, 6 bases. Trimming took off 8 bases at V and 14 bases at J, with 21 bases between the two ends. This CDR3 region has 13 residues. Germline-derived CDR1 and CDR2 are MDHEN and SYDVKM. The CDR3 protein is CASVGGARLRLFF. CDR3 coding DNA: TGTGCCAGCGTTGGGGGGGCCAGGTTAAGGCTGTTTTTT.

This clone is a singleton in its sample. The rearrangement joins TRBV4-1 to TRBJ2-1, with 8 bases lining up with TRBD2. From germline, CDR1 is MGHRA and CDR2 YSYEKL. V lost 0 bases and J lost 7; bases outside the gene matches: 5. This CDR3 contains 15 residues. As DNA, the CDR3 is TGCGCCAGCAGCCAAGATCCCGGGGGGGGGAATGAGCAGTTCTTC. It is translated as CASSQDPGGGNEQFF.

Notes on this clone: Different DNA sequences within this sample yield the same CDR3. CDR3 loop: CASSLGQGEDGYTF. DNA for the CDR3: TGCGCCAGCAGCTTGGGACAGGGGGAAGATGGCTACACCTTC. The rearrangement uses TRBV5-1 and TRBJ1-2; 9 nucleotides agree with TRBD1. This CDR3 spans 14 amino acids. Germline V CDR1 and CDR2: SGHRS, YFSETQ. V shed 0 bases, J shed 6 bases, and the junction held 3 bases outside the gene matches.

This clone showed up just once. Compared with germline, one end of the junction differs, possibly owing to a read error. The chain has TRBV7-9 and TRBJ1-2, with a weak D call TRBD1 (5 bases). The CDR3 loop spans 16 amino acids. Germline V gene sequence: CDR1 SEHNR, CDR2 FQNEAQ (reference sequence). The CDR3 protein is CSSSLSGLRWDYGYTF. Written as DNA, the CDR3 is TGTTCCAGCAGCCTATCGGGACTCCGGTGGGACTATGGCTACACCTTC.

The chain uses TRBV7-9 and TRBJ2-1; TRBD2 aligns across 12 bases. V lost 4 bases, J lost 10 bases, and 8 bases stayed unmatched. CDR1 and CDR2 (germline): SEHNR, FQNEAQ (reference sequence). This CDR3 region has 15 residues. The DNA of the CDR3 is TGTGCCAGCAGCTCACTAGCGGGAGGCCAAATAGAGCAGTTCTTC. Encoded protein: CASSSLAGGQIEQFF.

The V call is TRBV5-1, the J call TRBJ1-1, with D maybe TRBD1 (5 bases). CDR3 length: 14 amino acids. Per germline, CDR1 SGHRS and CDR2 YFSETQ. Trimming stripped 4 bases from V and 6 bases from J, with 16 bases between. Written as DNA, the CDR3 is TGCGCCAGCAGCCCCTCCTCGGGGGGAGCTGAAGCTTTCTTT. Translating gives CASSPSSGGAEAFF.

The count of this clone is one. This specimen includes other DNA sequences encoding the same CDR3. This chain connects TRBV5-1 to TRBJ2-6, with D possibly matching TRBD2 (6 bases). V was trimmed by 0 bases and J by 2 bases, leaving 6 bases between them. Germline V gene lookup returns CDR1 SGHRS and CDR2 YFSETQ. The length of the CDR3 is 15 residues. In DNA, the CDR3 is TGCGCCAGCAGCTTGGGGGGGGCTGGGGCCAACGTCCTGACTTTC. This sequence encodes CASSLGGAGANVLTF.